The 29 T cell receptor beta chains in this list originate from one sample, sequenced in a study of blood T cells in healthy people across ages. The second PCR ran roughly 6 to 11 cycles with a sample-barcoded 5' primer and J-beta primers. TCRdb independently ran MiXCR on the 5' RACE reads; one entry per CDR3 protein. The sample carries 1.5 million to 2 million distinct CDR3 sequences, about 50% recorded once. Sequenced material: blood. These receptors all come from a woman aged 40-49 years in good health.

This clonotype has only a few counts. This chain uses TRBV6-5 with TRBJ2-7; D not resolved. Germline V CDR1 and CDR2: MNHEY, SVGAGI. V lost 0 bases, J lost 7 bases, and 10 bases lay in between. The CDR3 has 13 residues. DNA for the CDR3: TGTGCCAGCAGTTACTCGCTTTACAATGAGCAGTACTTC. Protein sequence: CASSYSLYNEQYF.

Of note for this clonotype: The junction differs from germline at one of its ends, possibly a read error. The chain uses TRBV20-1 and TRBJ2-7; 9 nucleotides match TRBD1. This CDR3 has 14 amino acids. The germline V gene encodes CDR1 DFQATT and CDR2 SNEGSKA (reference sequence). The CDR3 region has the DNA TGCAGTGCTAGGGAGACAGGGGGTCAGGACGAGCGGTACTTC. Its translation is CSARETGGQDERYF.

With respect to this clonotype: A read error may produce the germline difference seen at one junction end. This chain uses TRBV4-1 with TRBJ2-6; 10 nucleotides agree with TRBD1. Germline V gene data show CDR1 as MGHRA and CDR2 as YSYEKL. This CDR3 contains 15 residues. CDR3 coding DNA: TGCGCCAGCAGCCAGGGGACAGGGGCCCCCAACGTCCCGACTTTC. Residues: CASSQGTGAPNVPTF.

The chain recombines TRBV7-2 with TRBJ2-5; D assignment may be TRBD1 or TRBD2 (5 bases each). The CDR3 consists of 15 residues. The V and J ends lost 2 bases and 0 bases respectively, with 10 bases between them. Germline CDR1 reads SGHTA; CDR2 reads FQGNSA. The chain's CDR3 is CASSLRLGHQETQYF. The CDR3 DNA reads TGTGCCAGCAGCTTACGACTGGGACACCAAGAGACCCAGTACTTC.

This chain connects TRBV10-2 to TRBJ1-2; D not resolved. Trimming removed 3 bases at V and 1 base at J, with 9 bases between. The CDR3 covers 14 residues. CDR1 is WSHSY and CDR2 is SAAADI in the germline V gene. CDR3 nucleotide sequence: TGCGCCAGCAGTGAATTCAGTCTTAACTATGGCTACACCTTC. It specifies CASSEFSLNYGYTF.

The chain uses TRBV7-2 and TRBJ2-7; TRBD2 might be the D (6 bases). With the DNA end fitting TRBJ2-5 better, the J assignment may be wrong. Germline CDR1 SGHTA, CDR2 FQGNSA. CDR3 length: 14 amino acids. CDR3 in DNA: TGTGCCAGCAGTTCGTGTGCGGGGCAAGAGACCCAGTACTTC. This gives the protein CASSSCAGQETQYF.

The count of this clonotype is one. This chain links TRBV10-3 with TRBJ2-7; 8 nucleotides agree with TRBD1. The germline CDR1 and CDR2 sequences are ENHRY and SYGVKD. After removal of 7 bases from V and 5 bases from J, the junction contained 10 bases not matched to a gene. The CDR3 is 14 amino acids. In nucleotides, the CDR3 is TGTGCCATCAACCTCGGGGACAGGTCTGACGAGCAGTACTTC. It specifies CAINLGDRSDEQYF.

The sample holds one count of this clonotype. This sequence joins TRBV11-3 and TRBJ2-1; D possibly uses TRBD1 or TRBD2 (7 bases each). V dropped 3 bases and J dropped 9 bases, with 12 bases sitting between them. Germline V CDR1 and CDR2: SGHNT, YENEEA. The CDR3 sequence is 13 residues long. CDR3 nucleotide sequence: TGTGCCAGCAGCTTCAGGGGGGGGCCTGAGCAGTTCTTC. Translating gives CASSFRGGPEQFF. The variable domain in full, completed from reference TRBV11-3 and TRBJ2-1, reads EAGVVQSPRYKIIEKKQPVAFWCNPISGHNTLYWYLQNLGQGPELLIRYENEEAVDDSQLPKDRFSAERLKGVDSTLKIQPAELGDSAVYLCASSFRGGPEQFFGPGTRLTVL.

The genes are TRBV9 and TRBJ2-5; D may be TRBD1 or TRBD2 (6 bases each). V lost 3 bases, J lost 4 bases, and 19 bases lay in between. This CDR3 contains 16 residues. The germline V gene has CDR1 SGDLS and CDR2 YYNGEE. CDR3 in amino acids: CASSELTGGEGETQYF. The CDR3 nucleotides are TGTGCCAGCAGCGAACTGACAGGAGGGGAAGGAGAGACCCAGTACTTC.

In this sample, this clonotype turned up a few times. V is TRBV28 and J is TRBJ2-7; perhaps TRBD2 as D (5 bases). Germline-derived CDR1 and CDR2 are MDHEN and SYDVKM. The CDR3 spans 15 residues. V shed 6 bases and J shed 6 bases, with 21 bases lying between them. The CDR3 here is CASSTRGGPKGEQYF. CDR3 nucleotides: TGTGCCAGCAGCACCCGAGGAGGCCCAAAGGGCGAGCAGTACTTC.

The table lists this clonotype with a few counts. This sequence joins TRBV12-3 or TRBV12-4 and TRBJ2-3; 7 nucleotides agree with TRBD2. V shed 6 bases and J 1 base; nucleotides not matched to a gene: 7. This CDR3 comprises 15 residues. The CDR3 spells CASRGGWLRTDTQYF. The CDR3 nucleotides read TGTGCCAGCAGGGGGGGGTGGTTGCGCACAGATACGCAGTATTTT.

This clonotype was detected a few times. This rearrangement joins TRBV28 to TRBJ2-1; 7 bases line up with TRBD2. This CDR3 is built from 12 residues. The J segment lost 12 bases and the V segment lost 4 bases, leaving 6 bases of the junction unmatched. Germline CDR1 MDHEN, CDR2 SYDVKM. DNA of the CDR3: TGTGCCAGCAGTTCGTGGGCTAGCGGGCAGTTCTTC. This encodes CASSSWASGQFF.

This rearrangement joins TRBV10-3 to TRBJ2-5, with D perhaps matching TRBD1 or TRBD2 (5 bases each). CDR1 and CDR2 (germline): ENHRY, SYGVKD. The CDR3 has 13 residues. The ends were cut back, 6 bases at V and 2 bases at J, with 10 bases in the middle. The CDR3 reads CAIRPGRQETQYF. CDR3 bases: TGTGCCATCAGGCCGGGACGGCAAGAGACCCAGTACTTC.

The J gene is TRBJ2-1, the V gene TRBV3-1; 14 nucleotides line up with TRBD2. The CDR3 has 15 residues. In germline, CDR1 is LGHDT, CDR2 YNNKEL (reference sequence). J lost 13 bases, V lost 4 bases, and 9 bases had no gene match. The CDR3 is CASSPRLAGGEEQFF. DNA of the CDR3: TGTGCCAGCAGCCCCCGACTAGCGGGGGGGGAAGAACAGTTCTTC.

This clonotype appeared many times. The rearrangement joins TRBV4-3 to TRBJ2-5, with D maybe TRBD1 (5 bases). The V and J ends lost 2 bases and 2 bases respectively, with 12 bases between them. The CDR3 contains 15 residues. Per the germline V gene, CDR1 is LGHNA and CDR2 is YSLEER. CDR3 coding DNA: TGCGCCAGCAGCCAAAATAAAGGGGCACAAGAGACCCAGTACTTC. This codes for CASSQNKGAQETQYF.

This clonotype was counted only a few times. The chain employs TRBV28 and TRBJ1-2, with no clear D. V was cut by 5 bases and J by 0 bases, with 10 bases left in between. The germline V gene has CDR1 MDHEN and CDR2 SYDVKM. This CDR3 is 14 amino acids long. CDR3 sequence (DNA): TGTGCCAGCAGTACGCCCATTTCTAACTATGGCTACACCTTC. It encodes CASSTPISNYGYTF.

Only a few counts were recorded for this clonotype. The chain couples TRBV7-2 to TRBJ2-3; 15 nucleotides match TRBD2. Germline CDR1 is SGHTA and CDR2 is FQGNSA. This CDR3 comprises 16 residues. The V segment lost 7 bases and the J segment 7 bases; nucleotides outside the gene matches: 9. The CDR3 protein is CASTWTSGGVLNTQYF. DNA of the CDR3: TGTGCCAGCACCTGGACTAGCGGGGGGGTTCTGAATACGCAGTATTTT.

The chain employs TRBV6-2 or TRBV6-3 and TRBJ2-4; a weak D match, TRBD2 (6 bases). This CDR3 comprises 15 residues. CDR1 and CDR2 (germline): MNHEY, SVGEGT. V was trimmed by 5 bases and J by 7 bases, leaving 18 bases between them. CDR3 amino acids: CASSVRGDGGNIQYF. The CDR3 nucleotides read TGTGCCAGCAGTGTCCGGGGAGACGGGGGTAACATTCAGTACTTC.

The chain has TRBV12-3 or TRBV12-4 and TRBJ2-4, with D unclear. Trimming cost V 6 bases and J 0 bases, with 9 bases left between them. CDR3 size: 14 residues. CDR3 residues: CASRVELAKNIQYF. The CDR3 DNA follows: TGTGCCAGCAGGGTAGAACTAGCCAAAAACATTCAGTACTTC.

This clonotype showed up just a few times. DNA of the CDR3: TGTGCCACCAGTGAGGGGGGAACGGGCACAGATACGCAGTATTTT. Its protein product is CATSEGGTGTDTQYF. V usage is TRBV24-1 and J usage is TRBJ2-3; a possible D gene is TRBD2 (6 bases). This CDR3 region has 15 residues. Germline values: CDR1 KGHDR, CDR2 SFDVKD. V was pared by 4 bases and J by 1 base, with 11 bases between.

The chain links TRBV2 to TRBJ2-7; D is perhaps TRBD1 or TRBD2 (6 bases each). The assigned J gene may be wrong: the sequence end matches TRBJ2-1 better. CDR1 is SNHLY, CDR2 FYNNEI, per germline. The CDR3 loop spans 17 amino acids. CDR3 residues: CASSDDTWGEGGNEQFF. DNA for the CDR3: TGTGCCAGCAGTGATGACACGTGGGGGGAAGGGGGTAATGAGCAGTTCTTC.

The rearrangement links TRBV28 to TRBJ1-2; 9 nucleotides match TRBD1. The CDR3 is 14 amino acids. Germline CDR1 reads MDHEN; CDR2 reads SYDVKM. The V segment lost 5 bases and the J segment 8 bases; nucleotides outside the gene matches: 9. This CDR3 reads CASSPQGADRGYTF. The CDR3 DNA sequence: TGTGCCAGCAGTCCACAGGGGGCGGATAGGGGCTACACCTTC.

This clonotype was detected only a few times. V gene TRBV6-6 combines with J gene TRBJ2-5; TRBD1 might be the D (6 bases). CDR3 length: 16 residues. The germline V and J ends were trimmed by 2 bases and 2 bases, with 15 bases remaining between them. Germline V gene data show CDR1 as MNHNY and CDR2 as SVGAGI (reference sequence). Here the CDR3 reads CASSYPHNREQETQYF. CDR3 sequence (DNA): TGTGCCAGCAGTTACCCACATAACAGGGAGCAAGAGACCCAGTACTTC.

This clonotype was found a few times. This chain connects TRBV20-1 to TRBJ2-5; D gene ambiguous. V shed 1 base and J shed 4 bases, with 13 bases lying between them. Germline V CDR1 and CDR2: DFQATT, SNEGSKA (reference sequence). The CDR3 sequence is 14 residues long. The CDR3: CSARVAGVRETQYF. In nucleotides, the CDR3 is TGCAGTGCTAGAGTGGCTGGGGTTAGAGAGACCCAGTACTTC.

CDR3 region: CASRHRVRVDSPLHF. The CDR3 region has the DNA TGTGCCAGCAGGCACAGGGTACGTGTGGATTCACCCCTCCACTTT. The gene calls are TRBV6-2 or TRBV6-3 and TRBJ1-6, with a tentative D call TRBD1 (6 bases). Per germline, CDR1 MNHEY and CDR2 SVGEGT. The length of the CDR3 is 15 residues. Trimming removed 6 bases from V and 8 bases from J, with 17 bases in between.

A few counts support this clonotype. This rearrangement joins TRBV29-1 to TRBJ2-5; TRBD1 aligns across 10 bases. The CDR3 runs to 16 residues. Germline V lookup: CDR1 SQVTM, CDR2 ANQGSEA. Losses at the gene ends were 6 bases for V and 4 bases for J; bases not matched to a gene: 14. The DNA for the CDR3 is TGCAGCGTCCAAAAGGACAGGGGGGGTACGTTAGAGACCCAGTACTTC. This codes for CSVQKDRGGTLETQYF.

The rearrangement uses TRBV20-1 and TRBJ1-5; D is possibly TRBD1 (6 bases). Looked up from germline, CDR1 is DFQATT and CDR2 is SNEGSKA (reference sequence). With 2 bases removed from V and 7 bases from J, the gap between germline ends came to 12 bases. The CDR3 is made up of 13 amino acids. The CDR3 here is CSARTGIQQPQHF. The CDR3 DNA reads TGCAGTGCTAGAACAGGGATCCAGCAGCCCCAGCATTTT.

This clonotype has more than one count but fewer than ten. The chain links TRBV20-1 to TRBJ2-1, with D tentatively TRBD1 or TRBD2 (5 bases each). The V end lost 3 bases, the J end lost 2 bases, and 8 bases lay between the germline ends. Germline V gives CDR1 DFQATT, CDR2 SNEGSKA (reference sequence). This CDR3 region has 13 residues. In DNA, the CDR3 is TGCAGTGCTAGCCGGGACGCCTACAATGAGCAGTTCTTC. The encoded protein is CSASRDAYNEQFF.

This clonotype was seen a single time. This may be a read error: a much more frequent sequence differs by one nucleotide. This chain links TRBV24-1 with TRBJ2-1; 8 nucleotides match TRBD1. The end of the DNA aligns better with TRBJ2-7, so the J call may be wrong. This CDR3 has 16 residues. Germline-derived CDR1 and CDR2 are KGHDR and SFDVKD. The CDR3 bases are TGTGCCACCAGTGATTCCCCAGGGGGCGTCTACAATGAGCAGTACTTC. It specifies CATSDSPGGVYNEQYF.